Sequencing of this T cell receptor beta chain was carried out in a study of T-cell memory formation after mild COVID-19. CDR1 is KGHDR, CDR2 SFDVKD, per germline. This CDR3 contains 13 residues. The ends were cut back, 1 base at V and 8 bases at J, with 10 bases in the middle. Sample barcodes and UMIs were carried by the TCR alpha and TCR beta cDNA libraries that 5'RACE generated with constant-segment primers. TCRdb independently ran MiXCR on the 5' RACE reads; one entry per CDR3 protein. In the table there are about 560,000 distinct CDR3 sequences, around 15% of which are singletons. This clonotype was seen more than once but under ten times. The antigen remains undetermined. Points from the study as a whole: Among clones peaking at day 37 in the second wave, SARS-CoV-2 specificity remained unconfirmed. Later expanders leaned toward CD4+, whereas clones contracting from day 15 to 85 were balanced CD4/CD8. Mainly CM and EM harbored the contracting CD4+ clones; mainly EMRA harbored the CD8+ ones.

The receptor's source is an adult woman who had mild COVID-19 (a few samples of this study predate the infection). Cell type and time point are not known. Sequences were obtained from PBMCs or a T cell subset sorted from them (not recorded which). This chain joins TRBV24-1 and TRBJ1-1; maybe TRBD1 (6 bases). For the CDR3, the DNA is TGTGCCACCAGTGATTTCGAGAGGGGGGAAGCTTTCTTT. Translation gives CATSDFERGEAFF.